The 26 T cell receptor beta chains below come from one sample, sequenced in a study of tumor-infiltrating lymphocytes in primary liver carcinoma. Synthesis of TCR beta cDNA was carried out from 450 to 650 ng total RNA with a constant-region primer. Construction of TCR beta libraries relied on three successive nested multiplex PCR rounds employing slightly modified ARM-PCR. Amplification in the first two PCR rounds was performed using TRBV1-TRBV30 forward primers and a C-beta reverse primer for approximately 10 cycles each. TCRdb passed the multiplex PCR reads through MiXCR, listing each CDR3 protein once. The table records fewer than 400,000 distinct CDR3 sequences, roughly three fifths of them present only once. Alongside blood RNA obtained from unsorted whole blood, germline DNA was also extracted. The sample comprised peripheral blood. The receptor set was obtained from a woman in her thirties with primary liver carcinoma and hepatitis B virus infection.

The chain links TRBV14 to TRBJ1-6, with 7 bases that match TRBD1. With V trimmed by 6 bases and J by 9 bases, 11 bases remained unmatched. This CDR3 spans 15 amino acids. Germline-derived CDR1 and CDR2 are SGHDN and FVKESK. The CDR3 DNA reads TGTGCCAGCAGACTTAGAATAGGGGGCTCTTCACCCCTCCACTTT. The encoded protein is CASRLRIGGSSPLHF.

The rearrangement joins TRBV7-9 to TRBJ1-1; D might be TRBD1 (5 bases). The CDR3 totals 15 residues. In germline, CDR1 is SEHNR, CDR2 FQNEAQ (reference sequence). The V and J ends lost 5 bases and 0 bases respectively, with 13 bases between them. CDR3 in DNA: TGTGCCAGCAGCCAGCGGACACCCGTGAACACTGAAGCTTTCTTT. Encoded protein: CASSQRTPVNTEAFF.

A few counts support this clonotype. DNA for the CDR3: TGTGCCAGCACTCCAGCGGGAGAATTGACCGGGGAGCTGTTTTTT. This gives the protein CASTPAGELTGELFF. The chain couples TRBV6-5 to TRBJ2-2; 8 nucleotides agree with TRBD2. With V trimmed by 7 bases and J by 5 bases, 9 bases remained unmatched. CDR1 is MNHEY, CDR2 SVGAGI, per germline. The CDR3 is made up of 15 amino acids.

Many counts were recorded for this clonotype. This chain connects TRBV11-2 to TRBJ2-1; 8 nucleotides agree with TRBD2. This CDR3 has 16 residues. Trimming cost V 4 bases and J 0 bases; bases outside gene matches: 5. Germline assignment: CDR1 SGHAT and CDR2 FQNNGV. CDR3 protein: CASSSMGTSSYNEQFF. DNA of the CDR3: TGTGCCAGCAGCTCGATGGGGACTAGCTCCTACAATGAGCAGTTCTTC.

This clonotype was detected many times. The chain recombines TRBV12-3 or TRBV12-4 with TRBJ2-5, with a weak D call TRBD2 (5 bases). There are 13 residues in the CDR3. V lost 2 bases to trimming and J lost 7 bases, with 11 bases between them. The CDR3, as DNA: TGTGCCAGCAGTTTAATACTAGAGGGGACCCAGTACTTC. This sequence encodes CASSLILEGTQYF.

With regard to this clonotype: Germline and junction disagree at one end, which may indicate a read error. This chain links TRBV11-2 with TRBJ1-1; TRBD1 matches 7 bases. This CDR3 contains 14 residues. The germline CDR1 and CDR2 sequences are SGHAT and FQNNGV. CDR3 DNA sequence: TGTGCCACCAGCTCCCAGGGAGGGGGCACTGAAGCTTTCTTC. Translating gives CATSSQGGGTEAFF.

About this clonotype itself: A junction boundary mismatches the germline segment, possibly from a read error. The genes are TRBV11-2 and TRBJ2-3; 7 positions agree with TRBD1. The CDR3 sequence is 15 residues long. Germline CDR1 and CDR2: SGHAT and FQNNGV. CDR3: CVSELPGQFTDTQYF. CDR3 DNA sequence: TGTGTCAGCGAACTACCGGGACAGTTCACAGATACGCAGTATTTT.

The sample holds one count of this clonotype. A much more abundant neighbour one base away suggests this may be a read error. The genes are TRBV29-1 and TRBJ1-1; the D is unclear. This CDR3 is 12 amino acids long. The germline V gene has CDR1 SQVTM and CDR2 ANQGSEA. CDR3 loop: CTVAPENTEAFF. In nucleotides, the CDR3 is TGCACCGTTGCTCCAGAGAACACTGAAGCTTTCTTT.

This chain links TRBV6-1 with TRBJ2-1; TRBD1 matches 7 bases. The CDR3 extends over 15 amino acids. Trimming took 4 bases from V and 5 from J; bases not matched to a gene: 8. Germline V lookup: CDR1 MNHNS, CDR2 SASEGT. As DNA, the CDR3 is TGTGCCAGCAGTGGCCGCCATAGGGGGCACAATGAGCAGTTCTTC. Translating it yields CASSGRHRGHNEQFF.

V and J are TRBV11-2 and TRBJ2-3; D is unresolved. This CDR3 region has 14 residues. Trimming took 5 bases from V and 3 from J, leaving 12 bases between them. CDR1 SGHAT and CDR2 FQNNGV come from the germline V gene. The CDR3 DNA reads as TGTGCCAGCAGCCGAACGGAGAGTACAGATACGCAGTATTTT. Translating it yields CASSRTESTDTQYF.

This sequence joins TRBV4-2 and TRBJ2-7; D may match TRBD1 or TRBD2 (5 bases each). The CDR3 runs to 14 residues. Trimming shortened V by 1 base and J by 7 bases, and 14 bases separated the two germline ends. CDR1 is LGHNA and CDR2 is YNFKEQ in the germline V gene. CDR3 in DNA: TGTGCCAGCAGCCAAGGTGGTGAGGGACGGGAGCAGTACTTC. Encoded protein: CASSQGGEGREQYF.

The V and J genes are TRBV25-1 and TRBJ2-1; D remains ambiguous. V was trimmed by 4 bases and J by 10 bases, leaving 5 bases between them. The CDR3 is 10 residues long. CDR1 MGHDK and CDR2 SYGVNS come from the germline V gene. In DNA form, the CDR3 reads TGTGCCAGCAGTGCACGAGAGCAGTTCTTC. This gives the protein CASSAREQFF.

A remark on this clonotype: It may be a read error: a sequence one base away is much more abundant. The genes are TRBV6-1 and TRBJ1-1; D remains ambiguous. Germline V gene sequence: CDR1 MNHNS, CDR2 SASEGT. CDR3 length equals 14 residues. As DNA, the CDR3 is TGTGCCAGCGGTGAAGCGAAGGGATTTTCTGAAGCTTTCTTT. Its protein product is CASGEAKGFSEAFF.

As for this clonotype: A read error is possible here, since a much larger clone lies one base away. This chain uses TRBV29-1 with TRBJ1-3; D is ambiguous. The CDR3 sequence is 12 residues long. The germline gives CDR1 SQVTM, CDR2 ANQGSEA. The CDR3 is CSVEDGGDTIYF. DNA of the CDR3: TGCAGCGTTGAAGACGGTGGAGACACCATATATTTT.

This clonotype was observed once. J is TRBJ2-4 and V is TRBV28, with D tentatively TRBD1 or TRBD2 (5 bases each). V was pared by 8 bases and J by 6 bases, with 26 bases between. Germline V gene sequence: CDR1 MDHEN, CDR2 SYDVKM. The CDR3 length is 17 residues. This CDR3 is CASCPRGPSAVGNIQYF. The CDR3 DNA reads as TGTGCCAGCTGCCCTAGGGGACCTTCGGCGGTAGGAAACATTCAGTACTTC.

For this clonotype: The germline gene is not matched at one end of the junction; a read error may be the cause. The genes are TRBV30 and TRBJ1-1; 12 nucleotides line up with TRBD1. The germline CDR1 and CDR2 sequences are GTSNPN and SVGIG (reference sequence). The CDR3 spans 15 residues. Written as DNA, the CDR3 is TGTGTCTGGAATCGGGACAGGGGGCCGGGCACTGAAGCTTTCTTT. This sequence encodes CVWNRDRGPGTEAFF.

Comment on this clonotype: Possible read error: a much larger clone is one base away. The rearrangement links TRBV4-3 to TRBJ1-5, with D maybe TRBD1 (5 bases). The CDR3 length is 15 residues. CDR1 is LGHNA, CDR2 YSLEER, per germline. Here the CDR3 DNA reads TGCGCCAGCAGCCAAGATCTGACAGACAATCAGTCCCAGCATTTT. It codes for CASSQDLTDNQSQHF.

As to this clonotype: A junction boundary mismatches the germline segment, possibly from a read error. DNA of the CDR3: TGTGCCAGCAGCTTGGATGGACAGGGATCCTATGAGCAGTACTTC. It encodes CASSLDGQGSYEQYF. The chain uses TRBV5-5 and TRBJ2-7; TRBD1 agrees at 8 bases. The CDR3 is made up of 15 amino acids. CDR1 and CDR2 from the germline V gene are SGHKS and YYEKEE (reference sequence).

This clonotype has a handful of counts. As DNA, the CDR3 is TGTGCCAGCAGACCGGGAGGGCCGTATTACAATGAGCAGTTCTTC. Translation gives CASRPGGPYYNEQFF. This chain connects TRBV28 to TRBJ2-1, with 8 nucleotides matching TRBD2. The germline CDR1 and CDR2 sequences are MDHEN and SYDVKM. Losses at the gene ends were 6 bases for V and 4 bases for J; bases not matched to a gene: 8. This CDR3 has 15 residues. Complete variable domain (other parts from reference TRBV28 and TRBJ2-1): DVKVTQSSRYLVKRTGEKVFLECVQDMDHENMFWYRQDPGLGLRLIYFSYDVKMKEKGDIPEGYSVSREKKERFSLILESASTNQTSMYLCASRPGGPYYNEQFFGPGTRLTVL.

On this clonotype itself: Sequence at one end of the junction differs from germline and may be a read error. The chain is built from TRBV7-8 and TRBJ2-5; 10 bases match TRBD2. The CDR3 runs 15 residues. Germline values: CDR1 SGHVS, CDR2 FQNEAQ. CDR3 sequence: CASSQPSGSEETQYF. The CDR3 bases are TGTGCTAGCAGCCAACCTAGCGGGAGTGAGGAGACCCAGTACTTC.

Worth noting for this clonotype: One junction end disagrees with the germline gene, perhaps due to a read error. The gene calls are TRBV13 and TRBJ2-3; 7 nucleotides match TRBD1. The CDR3 extends over 15 amino acids. Germline loops: CDR1 PRHDT, CDR2 FYEKMQ (reference sequence). DNA for the CDR3: TGTGTCAGCAGCCCGAGGGGGCCCAGCACAGATACGCAGTATTTT. Its translation: CVSSPRGPSTDTQYF. The full variable domain, in which reference TRBV13 and TRBJ2-3 provide the parts outside the CDR3, is AAGVIQSPRHLIKEKRETATLKCYPIPRHDTVYWYQQGPGQDPQFLISFYEKMQSDKGSIPDRFSAQQFSDYHSELNMSSLELGDSALYFCVSSPRGPSTDTQYFGPGTRLTVL.

DNA for the CDR3: TGCGCCAGCAGCTCCCGTCCCGAGCGGACAGAGACCCAGTACTTC. Its protein product is CASSSRPERTETQYF. The chain has TRBV4-1 and TRBJ2-5, with D possibly being TRBD2 (5 bases). Germline values: CDR1 MGHRA, CDR2 YSYEKL. CDR3 length: 15 amino acids. V dropped 5 bases and J dropped 4 bases, with 17 bases sitting between them.

This sequence joins TRBV28 and TRBJ1-1; D is undetermined. CDR1 MDHEN and CDR2 SYDVKM come from the germline V gene. The CDR3 loop spans 15 amino acids. V gave up 5 bases and J gave up 6 bases, with 19 bases separating them. For the CDR3, the DNA is TGTGCCAGCAGTCCGCTGGGAGCCATCGCGTCTGAAGCTTTCTTT. This encodes CASSPLGAIASEAFF.

As to this clonotype: A much larger clone differs from this one at a single base, so this may be a read error. This is likely a read error, given that the CDR3 carries no conserved phenylalanine or tryptophan at its end. This sequence joins TRBV29-1 and TRBJ2-1; TRBD1 matches 8 bases. The V gene end was trimmed by 3 bases and the J gene end by 7 bases; junction bases not matched to a gene: 14. The CDR3 sequence is 16 residues long. Per germline, CDR1 SQVTM and CDR2 ANQGSEA. The CDR3 DNA reads as TGCAGCGTTGATTTTGCCAGGGGGCACAAAGTTAATGAGCAGTTCTTA. It is translated as CSVDFARGHKVNEQFL.

As regards this clonotype: This may be a read error, as it is one base from a much larger clone. The chain is built from TRBV6-5 and TRBJ2-3; D perhaps matches TRBD2 (5 bases). This CDR3 is built from 16 residues. CDR1 is MNHEY and CDR2 is SVGAGI in the germline V gene. Trimming stripped 7 bases from V and 2 bases from J, with 19 bases between. The CDR3 DNA reads TGTGCCAGCACCCCCTTTGGGAGACTAACCACAGATACGCAGTATTTT. Residues: CASTPFGRLTTDTQYF.

On this clonotype itself: A read error may explain this, as a much larger clone is one base away. The CDR3 DNA sequence: TGTGCCAACAGTCTTGTAGCGGGAGGTCCAGATACGCAGTATTTT. It specifies CANSLVAGGPDTQYF. This sequence joins TRBV4-2 and TRBJ2-3, with 10 bases fitting TRBD2. Germline values: CDR1 LGHNA, CDR2 YNFKEQ. The V gene end was trimmed by 10 bases and the J gene end by 4 bases; junction bases not matched to a gene: 11. CDR3 length: 15 residues.